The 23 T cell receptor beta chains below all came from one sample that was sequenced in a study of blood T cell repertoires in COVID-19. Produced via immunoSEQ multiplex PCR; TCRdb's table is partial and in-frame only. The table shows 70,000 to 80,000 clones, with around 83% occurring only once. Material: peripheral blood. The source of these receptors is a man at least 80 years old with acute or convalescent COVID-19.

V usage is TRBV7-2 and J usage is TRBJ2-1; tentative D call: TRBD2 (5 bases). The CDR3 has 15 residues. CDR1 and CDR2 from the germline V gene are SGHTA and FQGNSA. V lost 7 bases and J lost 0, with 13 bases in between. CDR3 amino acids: CASTLSESSYNEQFF. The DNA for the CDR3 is TGTGCCAGCACCCTTAGCGAGAGCTCCTACAATGAGCAGTTCTTC.

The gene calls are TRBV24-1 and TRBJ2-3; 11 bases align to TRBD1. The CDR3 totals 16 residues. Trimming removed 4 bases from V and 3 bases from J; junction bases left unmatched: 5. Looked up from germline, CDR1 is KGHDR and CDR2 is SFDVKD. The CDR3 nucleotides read TGTGCCACCAGTGAATGGACAGGGGGCAGGACAGATACGCAGTATTTT. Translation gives CATSEWTGGRTDTQYF.

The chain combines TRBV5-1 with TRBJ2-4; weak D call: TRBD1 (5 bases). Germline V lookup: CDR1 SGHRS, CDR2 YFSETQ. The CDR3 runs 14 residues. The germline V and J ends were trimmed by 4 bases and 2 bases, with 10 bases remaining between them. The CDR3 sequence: CASSPGLSKNIQYF. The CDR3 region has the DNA TGCGCCAGCAGCCCAGGGCTATCCAAAAACATTCAGTACTTC.

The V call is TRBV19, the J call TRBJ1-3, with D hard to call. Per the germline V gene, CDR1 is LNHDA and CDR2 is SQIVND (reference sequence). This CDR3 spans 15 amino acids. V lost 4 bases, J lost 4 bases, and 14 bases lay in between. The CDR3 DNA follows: TGTGCCAGTAGTACCACCGCGAGGGCCGGAAACACCATATATTTT. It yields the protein CASSTTARAGNTIYF.

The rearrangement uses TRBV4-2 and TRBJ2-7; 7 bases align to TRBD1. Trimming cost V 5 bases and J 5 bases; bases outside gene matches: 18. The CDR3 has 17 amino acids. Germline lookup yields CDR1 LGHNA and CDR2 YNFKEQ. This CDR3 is CASSEFIRDSQLDEQYF. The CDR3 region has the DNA TGTGCCAGCAGCGAATTTATCCGGGACAGCCAGCTCGACGAGCAGTACTTC.

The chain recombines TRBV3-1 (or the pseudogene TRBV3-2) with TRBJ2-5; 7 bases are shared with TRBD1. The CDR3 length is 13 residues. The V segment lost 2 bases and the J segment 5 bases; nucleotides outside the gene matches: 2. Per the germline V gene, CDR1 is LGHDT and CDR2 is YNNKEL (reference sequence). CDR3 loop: CASSQMTGETQYF. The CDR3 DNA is TGTGCCAGCAGCCAAATGACAGGGGAGACCCAGTACTTC.

The chain's CDR3 is CATSSPDSTTQYF. The CDR3 region has the DNA TGTGCCACCAGCAGCCCGGACAGCACTACGCAGTATTTT. The chain links TRBV15 to TRBJ2-3; TRBD1 is a possible D gene (6 bases). CDR1 LNHNV and CDR2 YYDKDF come from the germline V gene (reference sequence). Trimming took 3 bases from V and 8 from J, leaving 12 bases between them. The CDR3 contains 13 residues.

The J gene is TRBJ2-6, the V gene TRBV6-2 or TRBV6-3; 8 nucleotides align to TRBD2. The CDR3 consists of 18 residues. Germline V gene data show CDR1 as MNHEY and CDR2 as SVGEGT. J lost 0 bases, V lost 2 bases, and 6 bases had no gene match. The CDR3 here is CASSYAGGSYSGANVLTF. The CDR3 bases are TGTGCCAGCAGTTACGCGGGGGGCTCCTACTCTGGGGCCAACGTCCTGACTTTC.

The CDR3 nucleotides read TGTGCCAGCAGTTCCGGACAGGGCTATGGCTACACCTTC. Amino acids: CASSSGQGYGYTF. This chain joins TRBV28 and TRBJ1-2, with 8 bases identical to TRBD1. J gave up 4 bases and V 4 bases, and 2 bases lay outside the gene matches. Germline V gives CDR1 MDHEN, CDR2 SYDVKM. The CDR3 extends over 13 amino acids.

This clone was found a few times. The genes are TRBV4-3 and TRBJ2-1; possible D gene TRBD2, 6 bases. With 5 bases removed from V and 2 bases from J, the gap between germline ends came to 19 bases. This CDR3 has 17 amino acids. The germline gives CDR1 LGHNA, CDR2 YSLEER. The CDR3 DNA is TGCGCCAGCAGCTACCGACTCCGCGGGGCCCCCTACAATGAGCAGTTCTTC. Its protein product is CASSYRLRGAPYNEQFF.

The CDR3 sequence: CASSQDGTSVTYEQYF. CDR3 DNA sequence: TGCGCCAGCAGCCAAGATGGGACTAGCGTCACCTACGAGCAGTACTTC. This sequence joins TRBV4-1 and TRBJ2-7; 10 nucleotides match TRBD2. Trimming cost V 0 bases and J 2 bases; bases outside gene matches: 4. The V gene's germline CDR1 is MGHRA and CDR2 YSYEKL. The length of the CDR3 is 16 residues.

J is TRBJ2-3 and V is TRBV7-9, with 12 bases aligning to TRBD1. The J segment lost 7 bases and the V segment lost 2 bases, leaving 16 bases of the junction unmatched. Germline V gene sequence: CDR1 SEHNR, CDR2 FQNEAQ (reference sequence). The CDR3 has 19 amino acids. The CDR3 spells CASSLRGQGAVVFRNTQYF. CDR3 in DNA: TGTGCCAGCAGCTTAAGGGGACAGGGGGCCGTGGTATTCAGAAATACGCAGTATTTT.

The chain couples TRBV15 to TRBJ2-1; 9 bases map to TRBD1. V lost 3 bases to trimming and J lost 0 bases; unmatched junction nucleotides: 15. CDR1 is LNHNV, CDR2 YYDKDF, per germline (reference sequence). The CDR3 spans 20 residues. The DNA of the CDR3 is TGTGCCACCAGCAGCACCGGGACAGGGTCCGTCCTAGCCTCCTACAATGAGCAGTTCTTC. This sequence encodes CATSSTGTGSVLASYNEQFF.

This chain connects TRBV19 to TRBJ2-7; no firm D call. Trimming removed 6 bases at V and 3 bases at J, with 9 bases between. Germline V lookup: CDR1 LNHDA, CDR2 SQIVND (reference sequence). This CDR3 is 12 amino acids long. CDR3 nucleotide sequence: TGTGCCAGTAGGTCGCAGATCTACGAGCAGTACTTC. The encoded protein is CASRSQIYEQYF.

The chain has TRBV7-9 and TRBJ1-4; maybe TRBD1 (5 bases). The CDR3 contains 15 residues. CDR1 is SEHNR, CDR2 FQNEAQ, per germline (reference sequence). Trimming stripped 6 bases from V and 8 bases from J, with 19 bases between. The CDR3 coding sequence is TGTGCCAGCAGTCCACTCGGGGGATTGGGGGAAAAACTGTTTTTT. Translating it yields CASSPLGGLGEKLFF.

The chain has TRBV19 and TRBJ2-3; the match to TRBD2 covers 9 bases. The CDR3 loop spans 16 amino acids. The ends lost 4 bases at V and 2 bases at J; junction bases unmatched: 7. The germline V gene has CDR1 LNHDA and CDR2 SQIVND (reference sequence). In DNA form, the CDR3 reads TGTGCCAGTAGTAGCCTAGCGGGGACTTCCACAGATACGCAGTATTTT. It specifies CASSSLAGTSTDTQYF. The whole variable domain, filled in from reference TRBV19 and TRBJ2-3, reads DGGITQSPKYLFRKEGQNVTLSCEQNLNHDAMYWYRQDPGQGLRLIYYSQIVNDFQKGDIAEGYSVSREKKESFPLTVTSAQKNPTAFYLCASSSLAGTSTDTQYFGPGTRLTVL.

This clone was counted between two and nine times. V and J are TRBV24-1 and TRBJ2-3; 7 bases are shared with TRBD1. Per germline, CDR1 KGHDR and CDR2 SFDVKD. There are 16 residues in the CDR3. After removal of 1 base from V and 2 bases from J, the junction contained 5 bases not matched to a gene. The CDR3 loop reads CATSDLAGGHTDTQYF. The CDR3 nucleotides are TGTGCCACCAGTGATTTAGCAGGGGGACACACAGATACGCAGTATTTT.

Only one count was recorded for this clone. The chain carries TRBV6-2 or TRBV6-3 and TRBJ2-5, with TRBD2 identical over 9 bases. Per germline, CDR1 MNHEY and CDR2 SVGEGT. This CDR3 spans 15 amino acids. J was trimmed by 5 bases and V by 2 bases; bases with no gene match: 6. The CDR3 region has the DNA TGTGCCAGCAGTTACCCGGCTAGCGGGGCGGAGACCCAGTACTTC. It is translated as CASSYPASGAETQYF.

CDR3 region: CASSPFQRGFVTQYF. The CDR3 region has the DNA TGTGCCAGCAGCCCGTTCCAGCGGGGATTTGTGACCCAGTACTTC. The chain employs TRBV28 and TRBJ2-5; 7 bases line up with TRBD2. The CDR3 totals 15 residues. V shed 6 bases and J 7 bases; nucleotides not matched to a gene: 14. The germline V gene has CDR1 MDHEN and CDR2 SYDVKM.

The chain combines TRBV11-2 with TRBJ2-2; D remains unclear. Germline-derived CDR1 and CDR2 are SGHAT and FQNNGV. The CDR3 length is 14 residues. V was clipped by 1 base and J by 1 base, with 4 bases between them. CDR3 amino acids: CASSLGGNTGELFF. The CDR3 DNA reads TGTGCCAGCAGCTTAGGCGGGAACACCGGGGAGCTGTTTTTT.

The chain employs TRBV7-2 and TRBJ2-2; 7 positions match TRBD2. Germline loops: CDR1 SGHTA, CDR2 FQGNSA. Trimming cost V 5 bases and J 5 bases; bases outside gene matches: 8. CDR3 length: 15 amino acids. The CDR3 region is CASSDWYGGTGELFF. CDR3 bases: TGTGCCAGCAGCGACTGGTACGGGGGGACCGGGGAGCTGTTTTTT.

This chain's CDR3 is CASSLRTSGTTQNTQYF. For the CDR3, the DNA is TGTGCCAGCAGCTTACGGACTAGCGGAACAACTCAGAATACGCAGTATTTT. This chain links TRBV7-8 with TRBJ2-3; the match to TRBD2 covers 10 bases. The trim removed 2 bases at V and 7 bases at J, leaving 12 bases unmatched. Germline values: CDR1 SGHVS, CDR2 FQNEAQ. The CDR3 sequence is 17 residues long.

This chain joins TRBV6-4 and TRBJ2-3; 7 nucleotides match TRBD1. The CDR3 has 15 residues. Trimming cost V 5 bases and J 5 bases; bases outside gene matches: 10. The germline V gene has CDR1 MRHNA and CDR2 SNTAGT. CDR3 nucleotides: TGTGCCAGCAGTAAGGAAGGGGGCCAGGGAGATACGCAGTATTTT. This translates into CASSKEGGQGDTQYF.